This TCR beta chain was captured in a study of cytomegalovirus exposure and HLA in healthy donors. This clone was counted once. Its target is not known. Study conclusions and caveats: Confirmation was obtained in vitro that a few CMV-associated chains are specific for CMV antigens.

This CDR3 has 15 residues. Deletions cut 1 base from V and 4 bases from J, with 11 bases between. CDR1 is LNHNV, CDR2 YYDKDF, per germline (reference sequence). Assay: immunoSEQ multiplex PCR; the TCRdb copy retains only in-frame clones and omits some. The sample records about 130,000 clones, 80% to 90% being singletons. Sample: PBMCs. The TCR was taken from a woman between 18 and 30 years old in good health and CMV-seropositive. V gene TRBV15 combines with J gene TRBJ1-3; tentatively, D is TRBD1 (5 bases). Written as DNA, the CDR3 is TGTGCCACCAGCAGAGGCGGGGGAAAGGGAAACACCATATATTTT. It codes for CATSRGGGKGNTIYF.